The entry below gives a single T cell receptor beta chain sequence along with its context. The CDR3 consists of 15 residues. V was shortened by 2 bases and J by 3 bases, with 14 bases between the two germline ends. Germline-derived CDR1 and CDR2 are SGHVS and FQNEAQ. This record belongs to a study of blood T cell repertoires in COVID-19. Turning to the study itself: The United States, Italy and Spain were the sources of the acute and convalescent COVID-19 samples. The cDNA or gDNA used as material had been derived from T cells, B-cell-depleted T cells, or PBMCs.

Per the study methods: Counts of nucleated cells, estimated from reference gene primer amplification, were obtained. This table comes from immunoSEQ multiplex PCR, and its TCRdb copy is limited to in-frame clones, with some not included. V and J calls and clone size are those listed in that table; D and trimming were worked out from the DNA. The sample yields a few hundred thousand clones, approximately 86% seen once. The receptor was derived from a man between 18 and 35 years old with active or convalescent COVID-19. The rearrangement joins TRBV7-8 to TRBJ2-7, with D perhaps matching TRBD1 (7 bases). The sequenced sample was peripheral blood. In DNA, the CDR3 is TGTGCCAGCAGCTTATTCCCAGGGGGAGGCTACGAGCAGTACTTC. Encoded protein: CASSLFPGGGYEQYF.